This T cell receptor beta chain was recorded in a study of blood T cell repertoires in COVID-19. Overall study: Material from acute and convalescent COVID-19 was sourced from the United States, Italy and Spain.

The germline CDR1 and CDR2 sequences are MNHEY and SVGAGI. CDR3 size: 12 residues. The germline V and J ends were trimmed by 7 bases and 0 bases, with 6 bases remaining between them. Profiling relied on immunoSEQ multiplex PCR, and the TCRdb table lists in-frame clones only, not all of them. The data contain hundreds of thousands of clones, about four fifths of them singletons. Sequenced input: peripheral blood. The gene calls are TRBV6-5 and TRBJ1-1, with TRBD1 as a possible D gene (5 bases). This TCR came from a man older than 75 with acute or convalescent COVID-19. CDR3 nucleotides: TGTGCCAGCATCAGGGTGAACACTGAAGCTTTCTTT. It translates to CASIRVNTEAFF.